The 5 T cell receptor beta chains below come from one sample, sequenced in a study of CD8+ T cells in alopecia areata. Extraction and reverse transcription of RNA yielded cDNA as the sequencing template. Using immunoSEQ multiplex PCR, the repertoire was profiled, and TCRdb retains in-frame clones only, with some absent. The repertoire holds around 190,000 clones, with about 61% as singletons. Specimen: CD8+ T cells sorted from blood. Every receptor here comes from a human donor in good health.

The CDR3 coding sequence is TGTGCTAGTGGTTTAGGGACTAGCGGGGGTTCCTACAATGAGCAGTTCTTC. This gives the protein CASGLGTSGGSYNEQFF. The J gene is TRBJ2-1, the V gene TRBV12-5, with 14 bases identical to TRBD2. The germline CDR1 and CDR2 sequences are LGHNT and FRNRAP. There are 17 residues in the CDR3. The trim removed 3 bases at V and 1 base at J, leaving 2 bases unmatched.

V usage is TRBV7-8 and J usage is TRBJ2-1; 10 bases are a match to TRBD2. This CDR3 region has 18 residues. The trim removed 2 bases at V and 8 bases at J, leaving 15 bases unmatched. Per the germline V gene, CDR1 is SGHVS and CDR2 is FQNEAQ. CDR3 sequence: CASSLFGSRAGGPHEQFF. As DNA, the CDR3 is TGTGCCAGCAGCTTATTTGGTTCGCGAGCGGGGGGGCCGCATGAGCAGTTCTTC.

The rearrangement joins TRBV5-1 to TRBJ2-1; 11 bases align to TRBD2. The germline gives CDR1 SGHRS, CDR2 YFSETQ. Losses at the gene ends were 4 bases for V and 0 bases for J; bases not matched to a gene: 12. CDR3 size: 19 residues. Here the CDR3 reads CASSPNVLAGANSYNEQFF. The CDR3 nucleotides read TGCGCCAGCAGCCCGAACGTACTAGCGGGGGCCAACTCCTACAATGAGCAGTTCTTC.

A few counts support this clone. The chain has TRBV29-1 and TRBJ2-5, with D possibly matching TRBD2 (5 bases). CDR3 size: 13 residues. V dropped 6 bases and J dropped 1 base, with 12 bases sitting between them. Per germline, CDR1 SQVTM and CDR2 ANQGSEA. The CDR3 region has the DNA TGCAGCGTGCCGTTCCGGGGCCAAGAGACCCAGTACTTC. It is translated as CSVPFRGQETQYF. Based on the CDR3 plus reference TRBV29-1 and TRBJ2-5, the full variable domain is SAVISQKPSRDICQRGTSLTIQCQVDSQVTMMFWYRQQPGQSLTLIATANQGSEATYESGFVIDKFPISRPNLTFSTLTVSNMSPEDSSIYLCSVPFRGQETQYFGPGTRLLVL.

This clone was observed a handful of times. The chain has TRBV6-5 and TRBJ1-1; D is unresolved. Trimming cost V 8 bases and J 7 bases, with 8 bases left between them. The CDR3 spans 10 residues. Germline V gene lookup returns CDR1 MNHEY and CDR2 SVGAGI. CDR3 in amino acids: CASGQDEAFF. CDR3 in DNA: TGTGCCAGCGGCCAAGATGAAGCTTTCTTT.